Shown below are 18 T cell receptor beta chains from a single sample sequenced in a study of T-cell reconstitution after alpha-beta-depleted transplantation in children. Construction of the TCRbeta library involved unique molecular identifiers. TCRdb re-derived calls from the PCR reads in MiXCR, one entry per CDR3 protein. The sample has about 580,000 distinct CDR3 sequences; over 20% are singletons. The source was PBMCs, collected before TCRalphabeta/CD19-depleted stem cell transplant. The receptor set was obtained from a boy under two years old with Wiskott-Aldrich syndrome, due to receive a stem cell transplant.

This clonotype was detected a few times. CDR3 residues: CASSGTQREAKNIQYF. As DNA, the CDR3 is TGTGCCAGCAGTGGGACCCAGCGGGAAGCCAAAAACATTCAGTACTTC. The V call is TRBV12-3 or TRBV12-4, the J call TRBJ2-4; TRBD2 matches at 7 bases. J was trimmed by 0 bases and V by 5 bases; bases with no gene match: 7. CDR3 length: 16 residues.

The V and J genes are TRBV5-1 and TRBJ2-2; no clear D gene. V lost 0 bases, J lost 7 bases, and 13 bases lay in between. The CDR3 consists of 15 residues. Germline V gives CDR1 SGHRS, CDR2 YFSETQ. In DNA, the CDR3 is TGCGCCAGCAGCTTGGGGTCCGGGTACGGCGGGGAGCTGTTTTTT. Its protein product is CASSLGSGYGGELFF.

J is TRBJ2-7 and V is TRBV5-1; no clear D. The CDR3 covers 16 residues. The V gene lost 0 bases and the J gene lost 0 bases, with 13 bases spanning the gap. The germline CDR1 and CDR2 sequences are SGHRS and YFSETQ. CDR3 residues: CASSLDSVDISYEQYF. CDR3 nucleotides: TGCGCCAGCAGCTTGGATTCTGTTGACATCTCCTACGAGCAGTACTTC.

The table lists this clonotype with a few counts. V and J are TRBV20-1 and TRBJ2-7, with D tentatively TRBD2 (6 bases). This CDR3 is 14 amino acids long. Deletions cut 4 bases from V and 0 bases from J, with 13 bases between. Per the germline V gene, CDR1 is DFQATT and CDR2 is SNEGSKA (reference sequence). The CDR3 sequence is CSANTGATSYEQYF. CDR3 nucleotides: TGCAGTGCTAATACGGGAGCTACCTCCTACGAGCAGTACTTC.

The V gene is TRBV4-1, the J gene TRBJ1-3; perhaps TRBD1 as D (5 bases). The CDR3 runs 17 residues. Germline V gives CDR1 MGHRA, CDR2 YSYEKL. Trimming left V 0 bases short and J 0 bases short, with 12 bases between. This CDR3 reads CASSQDGSGHSGNTIYF. The CDR3 DNA follows: TGCGCCAGCAGCCAAGATGGTTCAGGGCACTCTGGAAACACCATATATTTT.

The J gene is TRBJ2-1, the V gene TRBV5-1; 10 nucleotides agree with TRBD2. Germline-derived CDR1 and CDR2 are SGHRS and YFSETQ. CDR3 length: 15 amino acids. With V trimmed by 7 bases and J by 8 bases, 12 bases remained unmatched. Here the CDR3 reads CASGNLAGAGYEQFF. The CDR3 DNA is TGCGCCAGCGGCAATCTAGCGGGAGCGGGCTATGAGCAGTTCTTC.

The J gene is TRBJ2-1, the V gene TRBV6-1; tentatively, D is TRBD1 or TRBD2 (5 bases each). The CDR3 is 15 residues long. Trimming stripped 5 bases from V and 8 bases from J, with 19 bases between. Germline CDR1 and CDR2: MNHNS and SASEGT. The CDR3 spells CASSRWLERDDEQFF. CDR3 DNA sequence: TGTGCCAGCAGTAGGTGGTTGGAAAGGGACGATGAGCAGTTCTTC.

V is TRBV7-9 and J is TRBJ2-5; D call uncertain. V was shortened by 5 bases and J by 5 bases, with 12 bases between the two germline ends. The V gene's germline CDR1 is SEHNR and CDR2 FQNEAQ (reference sequence). This CDR3 contains 13 residues. CDR3 sequence reads: CASSALEWETQYF. The CDR3 region has the DNA TGTGCCAGCAGCGCCCTAGAGTGGGAGACCCAGTACTTC. The variable domain in full, with the rest retrieved from reference TRBV7-9 and TRBJ2-5, is DTGVSQNPRHKITKRGQNVTFRCDPISEHNRLYWYRQTLGQGPEFLTYFQNEAQLEKSRLLSDRFSAERPKGSFSTLEIQRTEQGDSAMYLCASSALEWETQYFGPGTRLLVL.

This clonotype occurred a few times. This chain links TRBV5-1 with TRBJ2-1; D might be TRBD1 (6 bases). Germline CDR1 is SGHRS and CDR2 is YFSETQ. The V gene lost 1 base and the J gene lost 8 bases, with 13 bases spanning the gap. This CDR3 is built from 14 residues. The chain's CDR3 is CASSLWVEGDEQFF. CDR3 sequence (DNA): TGCGCCAGCAGCTTGTGGGTCGAGGGGGATGAGCAGTTCTTC.

The J gene is TRBJ2-2, the V gene TRBV15, with unresolved D. The V gene's germline CDR1 is LNHNV and CDR2 YYDKDF (reference sequence). The CDR3 has 14 amino acids. V lost 1 base, J lost 0 bases, and 3 bases lay in between. The CDR3 nucleotides read TGTGCCACCAGCAGAGTTACGAACACCGGGGAGCTGTTTTTT. This codes for CATSRVTNTGELFF.

V gene TRBV5-1 combines with J gene TRBJ2-3, with 7 bases identical to TRBD2. CDR3 size: 17 residues. V shed 2 bases, J shed 4 bases, and the junction held 13 bases outside the gene matches. Germline-derived CDR1 and CDR2 are SGHRS and YFSETQ. The DNA of the CDR3 is TGCGCCAGCAGCTTTTCTAGAGCGGGAAGTTTGCCAGATACGCAGTATTTT. This translates into CASSFSRAGSLPDTQYF.

This clonotype was recorded only once. The conserved phenylalanine or tryptophan is not found at the CDR3 terminus, so this likely reflects a read error. The gene calls are TRBV7-9 and TRBJ1-2; D unresolved. The V gene's germline CDR1 is SEHNR and CDR2 FQNEAQ (reference sequence). Trimming removed 0 bases from V and 4 bases from J, with 9 bases in between. The CDR3 extends over 14 amino acids. The CDR3 DNA sequence: TGTGCCAGCAGCTTAGCGGGTTCCGGCTATGGCTACACCTCC. Its translation is CASSLAGSGYGYTS.

This clonotype has just a few counts. This sequence joins TRBV30 and TRBJ2-7; no clear D gene. Germline CDR1 GTSNPN, CDR2 SVGIG (reference sequence). There are 13 residues in the CDR3. V dropped 2 bases and J dropped 2 bases, with 10 bases sitting between them. CDR3 residues: CAWSQGQAYEQYF. The CDR3, as DNA: TGTGCCTGGAGTCAAGGGCAGGCCTACGAGCAGTACTTC.

This clonotype has more than one count but fewer than ten. V is TRBV11-2 and J is TRBJ2-1, with 7 nucleotides matching TRBD2. CDR3 length equals 15 residues. In germline, CDR1 is SGHAT, CDR2 FQNNGV. Trimming took 2 bases from V and 4 from J; bases not matched to a gene: 5. CDR3 DNA sequence: TGTGCCAGCAGCTTATTATCTAGCGGATACAATGAGCAGTTCTTC. The encoded protein is CASSLLSSGYNEQFF.

This clonotype was detected a few times. The genes are TRBV7-8 and TRBJ2-7; D is perhaps TRBD2 (5 bases). The germline V gene encodes CDR1 SGHVS and CDR2 FQNEAQ. The CDR3 spans 15 residues. V lost 1 base and J lost 6, with 16 bases in between. The CDR3, as DNA: TGTGCCAGCAGCTTAGTCCCAGGCACCCGGGGCGAGCAGTACTTC. Protein sequence: CASSLVPGTRGEQYF.

J is TRBJ1-2 and V is TRBV9; D is possibly TRBD1 (6 bases). Germline V gene sequence: CDR1 SGDLS, CDR2 YYNGEE. With 0 bases removed from V and 10 bases from J, the gap between germline ends came to 16 bases. The CDR3 is 14 residues long. The CDR3 spells CASSVGAGVTAYTF. The CDR3 DNA sequence: TGTGCCAGCAGCGTAGGTGCAGGGGTGACTGCCTACACCTTC.

V is TRBV5-1 and J is TRBJ1-2; TRBD1 is a possible D gene (6 bases). V dropped 0 bases and J dropped 1 base, with 13 bases sitting between them. The CDR3 totals 16 residues. Germline V gene lookup returns CDR1 SGHRS and CDR2 YFSETQ. The CDR3 loop is CASSLEHRVSNYGYTF. The DNA of the CDR3 is TGCGCCAGCAGCTTGGAACACAGGGTCAGTAACTATGGCTACACCTTC.

CDR3 DNA sequence: TGCAGTGCTAGAGACCCTAGCGGGAGAACTCTCCCAAATGAGCAGTTCTTC. Translating it yields CSARDPSGRTLPNEQFF. The chain employs TRBV20-1 and TRBJ2-1, with 10 bases matching TRBD2. V shed 0 bases, J shed 7 bases, and the junction held 12 bases outside the gene matches. The germline gives CDR1 DFQATT, CDR2 SNEGSKA (reference sequence). The CDR3 is made up of 17 amino acids.